The source of this T cell receptor (beta chain) is a study of cytomegalovirus exposure and HLA in healthy donors. Whole-study results and caveats: There were a few CMV-associated chains whose specificity for CMV antigens was confirmed in vitro. TCR clusters originating in the first cohort tended to co-occur in the 120 validation repertoires, according to a later analysis. Among TCR beta chains, those listed as cytomegalovirus-associated numbered approximately 150.

This CDR3 comprises 15 residues. The V gene's germline CDR1 is SEHNR and CDR2 FQNEAQ (reference sequence). V lost 2 bases, J lost 4 bases, and 14 bases lay in between. The roughly 120-subject validation cohort, separate from the roughly 700-subject first cohort, included the donors. This table comes from immunoSEQ multiplex PCR, and its TCRdb copy is limited to in-frame clones, with some not included. The sample has some 250,000 clones, almost 90% seen once. Points on this clone: Its antigen is unidentified.

Sequencing was performed on PBMCs. The chain carries TRBV7-9 and TRBJ1-1, with D perhaps TRBD1 (5 bases). This TCR was recovered from a woman aged 18-29 years in good health and CMV-seronegative. The CDR3 sequence: CASSLREGLGTEAFF. The CDR3 DNA reads TGTGCCAGCAGCTTAAGGGAGGGGCTGGGCACTGAAGCTTTCTTT.